This TCR beta chain came from a study of T cells in tuberculosis. Sequencing used immunoSEQ multiplex PCR; TCRdb keeps in-frame clones, though not all of them. The sample has roughly 10,000 clones, around 94% seen once. The junction had 11 bases not matched to a gene; V was cut back by 6 bases and J by 5 bases. Germline lookup yields CDR1 MNHEY and CDR2 SMNVEV (reference sequence). CDR3 length equals 16 residues. Study outcomes and limitations: Smaller distances to GMM-specific TCRs suggested their expansion in active tuberculosis.

Regarding this clone: Its antigen remains unknown.

The origin of this receptor is an adult with tuberculosis. This chain uses TRBV27 with TRBJ2-5, with 11 bases identical to TRBD2. The sample taken for sequencing was PBMCs. The CDR3 DNA follows: TGTGCCAGCAGCTCTGGGTTAGCGGGAGGGCCGGAGACCCAGTACTTC. Its protein product is CASSSGLAGGPETQYF.